The 6 T cell receptor beta chains below all came from one sample that was sequenced in a study of cytomegalovirus exposure and HLA in healthy donors. A multiplex PCR was run with 60 Vbeta primers and 13 Jbeta primers. Method: immunoSEQ multiplex PCR; TCRdb's copy keeps in-frame clones and lacks some. This sample has about 52,000 clones, with approximately 70% found just once. Specimen: PBMCs. Every receptor here comes from a man aged 18 to 30 in good health and CMV-seronegative.

The chain links TRBV5-1 to TRBJ2-7, with 9 positions matching TRBD2. V shed 0 bases, J shed 6 bases, and the junction held 7 bases outside the gene matches. CDR1 is SGHRS and CDR2 is YFSETQ in the germline V gene. The CDR3 contains 15 residues. CDR3 DNA sequence: TGCGCCAGCAGCTTGGAAATAGCGGGAGCTGGCGAGCAGTACTTC. As protein: CASSLEIAGAGEQYF.

This clone has only a few counts. The chain couples TRBV7-2 to TRBJ2-7; 13 bases match TRBD2. The V gene end was trimmed by 0 bases and the J gene end by 2 bases; junction bases not matched to a gene: 1. Germline lookup yields CDR1 SGHTA and CDR2 FQGNSA. This CDR3 is 16 amino acids long. The CDR3 region has the DNA TGTGCCAGCAGCTTAGCCGGGACTAGCGGGACCTACGAGCAGTACTTC. Protein sequence: CASSLAGTSGTYEQYF.

This rearrangement joins TRBV2 to TRBJ1-2; D might be TRBD1 (5 bases). Per the germline V gene, CDR1 is SNHLY and CDR2 is FYNNEI. Trimming stripped 9 bases from V and 4 bases from J, with 21 bases between. CDR3 size: 15 residues. The CDR3 sequence is CARRGGENAAYGYTF. The CDR3 DNA sequence: TGTGCCAGGAGGGGAGGGGAGAACGCCGCCTATGGCTACACCTTC.

The chain couples TRBV5-4 to TRBJ1-1; D possibly corresponds to TRBD1 (5 bases). Germline CDR1 SGHNT, CDR2 YYREEE (reference sequence). Trimming removed 4 bases from V and 3 bases from J, with 10 bases in between. The CDR3 is 13 residues long. CDR3 in DNA: TGTGCCAGCAGCACGCAACAGGACACTGAAGCTTTCTTT. This sequence encodes CASSTQQDTEAFF. The whole variable domain, remainder taken from reference TRBV5-4 and TRBJ1-1, is ETGVTQSPTHLIKTRGQQVTLRCSSQSGHNTVSWYQQALGQGPQFIFQYYREEENGRGNFPPRFSGLQFPNYSSELNVNALELDDSALYLCASSTQQDTEAFFGQGTRLTVV.

V usage is TRBV13 and J usage is TRBJ2-2; 9 bases map to TRBD2. The junction had 5 bases not matched to a gene; V was cut back by 5 bases and J by 7 bases. The CDR3 extends over 14 amino acids. Germline V CDR1 and CDR2: PRHDT, FYEKMQ (reference sequence). The CDR3 DNA follows: TGTGCCAGCAGCCTGGGACTAGCTGGCGGGGAGCTGTTTTTT. This gives the protein CASSLGLAGGELFF.

This clone was found once. The chain couples TRBV28 to TRBJ1-1, with 7 bases lining up with TRBD1. Germline CDR1 reads MDHEN; CDR2 reads SYDVKM. J gave up 6 bases and V 10 bases, and 11 bases lay outside the gene matches. This CDR3 spans 13 amino acids. CDR3 region: CATTPQGYAEAFF. CDR3 sequence (DNA): TGTGCCACTACACCACAGGGGTACGCTGAAGCTTTCTTT.